The table lists the clone carrying this TCR beta chain with a few counts. This record comes from a study of T cells in Graves' hyperthyroidism and ophthalmopathy. The source material, RNA transcripts, was used to amplify TCR beta CDR3 regions. With the HTBI primer set, the TCR CDR3 went through a first round of RT-PCR. One entry per CDR3 protein results from TCRdb running MiXCR on the multiplex PCR reads. In the table there are roughly 420,000 distinct CDR3 sequences, around 14% of which are singletons. The V and J ends lost 4 bases and 4 bases, in that order; junction bases with no gene match: 7. Germline V gene lookup returns CDR1 KGHDR and CDR2 SFDVKD. This CDR3 has 16 amino acids.

The chain has TRBV24-1 and TRBJ1-2, with 11 bases lining up with TRBD1. The clonotype originates from a woman between 18 and 30 years old with Graves' hyperthyroidism. Sequenced sample: blood. CDR3 sequence: CATSDPGQGGSYGYTF. CDR3 nucleotide sequence: TGTGCCACCAGTGACCCGGGACAGGGGGGATCCTATGGCTACACCTTC.